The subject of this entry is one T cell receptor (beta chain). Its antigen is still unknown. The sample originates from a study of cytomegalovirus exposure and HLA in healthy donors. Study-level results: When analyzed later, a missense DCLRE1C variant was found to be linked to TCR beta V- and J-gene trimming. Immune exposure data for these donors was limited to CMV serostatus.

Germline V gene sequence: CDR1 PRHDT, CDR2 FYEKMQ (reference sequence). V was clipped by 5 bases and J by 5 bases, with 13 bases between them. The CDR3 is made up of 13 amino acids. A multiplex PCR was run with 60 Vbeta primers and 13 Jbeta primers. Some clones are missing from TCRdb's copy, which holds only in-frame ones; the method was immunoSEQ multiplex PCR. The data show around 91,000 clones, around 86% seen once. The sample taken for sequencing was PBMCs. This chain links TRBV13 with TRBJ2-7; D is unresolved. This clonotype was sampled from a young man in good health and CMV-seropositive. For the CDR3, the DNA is TGTGCCAGCAGCCCCGTGTCAGGCAACGAGCAGTACTTC. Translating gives CASSPVSGNEQYF.